This paragraph covers one TCR beta chain sequence. Data came from immunoSEQ multiplex PCR; TCRdb stores just in-frame clones and leaves some out. The sample records more than 600 clones, about 81% being singletons. The sample is drawn from a study of brain metastases from non-small cell lung cancer. The J segment lost 7 bases and the V segment lost 4 bases, leaving 4 bases of the junction unmatched. The CDR3 length is 13 residues. Looked up from germline, CDR1 is SGHNT and CDR2 is YYREEE (reference sequence). What was sequenced was primary lung tumor tissue. The origin of this receptor is a donor aged 40 or over with non-small cell lung cancer. V and J are TRBV5-4 and TRBJ1-4; 7 bases agree with TRBD1. The CDR3: CASSPGQAEKLFF. The CDR3 DNA reads as TGTGCCAGCAGCCCTGGACAGGCTGAAAAACTGTTTTTT.